This TCR beta chain was identified in a study of cytomegalovirus exposure and HLA in healthy donors. Overall study results and limits: Relative to the approximately 700-donor mean, N-insertions were reportedly fewer in an Asian-associated ancestry cluster in a later analysis. Most TCR sequences were rare, but some public TCRs occurred in many donors. In a later analysis, TCR beta V- and J-gene trimming showed a link to a missense DCLRE1C variant.

PCR amplification relied on 60 Vbeta primers (plus 13 Jbeta primers). Here immunoSEQ multiplex PCR was the method, and the copy in TCRdb shows in-frame clones only, minus some. This sample's table has around 75,000 clones. As for this clone: The antigen is undetermined.

There are 13 residues in the CDR3. In germline, CDR1 is MNHEY, CDR2 SMNVEV (reference sequence). The V gene lost 5 bases and the J gene lost 2 bases, with 9 bases spanning the gap. The sequence was obtained from a boy aged 5-17 years in good health and CMV-seronegative. The sample was PBMCs. The rearrangement links TRBV27 to TRBJ2-5; tentatively, D is TRBD1 (5 bases). CDR3 in DNA: TGTGCCAGCAGTAGAACAGGTCAAGAGACCCAGTACTTC. Its protein is CASSRTGQETQYF.